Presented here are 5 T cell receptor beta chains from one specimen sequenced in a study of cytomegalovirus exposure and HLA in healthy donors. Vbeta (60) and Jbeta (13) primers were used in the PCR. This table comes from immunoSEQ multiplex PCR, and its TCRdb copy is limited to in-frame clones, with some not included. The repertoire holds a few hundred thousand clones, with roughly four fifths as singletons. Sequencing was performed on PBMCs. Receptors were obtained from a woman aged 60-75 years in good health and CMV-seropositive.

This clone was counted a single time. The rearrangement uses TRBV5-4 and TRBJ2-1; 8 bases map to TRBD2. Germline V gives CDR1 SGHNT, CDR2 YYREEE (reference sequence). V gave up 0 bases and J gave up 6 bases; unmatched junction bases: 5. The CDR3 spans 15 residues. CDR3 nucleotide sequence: TGTGCCAGCAGCTTGGGTTCTAGCGGGCCCAATGAGCAGTTCTTC. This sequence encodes CASSLGSSGPNEQFF. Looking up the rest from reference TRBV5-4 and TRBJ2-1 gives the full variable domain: ETGVTQSPTHLIKTRGQQVTLRCSSQSGHNTVSWYQQALGQGPQFIFQYYREEENGRGNFPPRFSGLQFPNYSSELNVNALELDDSALYLCASSLGSSGPNEQFFGPGTRLTVL.

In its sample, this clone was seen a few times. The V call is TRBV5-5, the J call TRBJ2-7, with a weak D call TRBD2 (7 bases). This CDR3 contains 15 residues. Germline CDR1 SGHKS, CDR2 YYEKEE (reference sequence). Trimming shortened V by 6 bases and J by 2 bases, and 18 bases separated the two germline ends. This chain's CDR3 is CASTRGGVGTYEQYF. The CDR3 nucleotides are TGTGCCAGCACCCGAGGGGGGGTTGGAACCTACGAGCAGTACTTC.

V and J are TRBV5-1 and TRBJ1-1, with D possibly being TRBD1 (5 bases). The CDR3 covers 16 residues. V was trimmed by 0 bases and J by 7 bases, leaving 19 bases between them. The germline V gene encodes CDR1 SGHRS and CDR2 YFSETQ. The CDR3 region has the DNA TGCGCCAGCAGCTTGGGAGGAGGTTTCTCGGGGGGTGAAGCTTTCTTT. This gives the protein CASSLGGGFSGGEAFF.

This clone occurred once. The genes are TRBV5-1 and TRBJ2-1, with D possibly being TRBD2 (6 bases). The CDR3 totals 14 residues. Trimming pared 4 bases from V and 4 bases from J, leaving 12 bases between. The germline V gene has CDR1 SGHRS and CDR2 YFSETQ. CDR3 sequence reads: CASSHGTPYNEQFF. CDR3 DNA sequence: TGCGCCAGCAGCCACGGGACTCCTTACAATGAGCAGTTCTTC.

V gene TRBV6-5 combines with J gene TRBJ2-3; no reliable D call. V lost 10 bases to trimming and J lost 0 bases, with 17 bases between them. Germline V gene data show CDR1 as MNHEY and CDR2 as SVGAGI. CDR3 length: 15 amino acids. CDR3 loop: CATASGHPSTDTQYF. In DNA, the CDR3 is TGTGCCACAGCCTCAGGTCATCCTAGCACAGATACGCAGTATTTT.